This T cell receptor beta chain comes out of a study of blood T cells in healthy people across ages. The study recruited healthy Caucasian donors from Russia who were aged roughly 6 to 100. This CDR3 is 15 amino acids long. Trimming removed 6 bases from V and 6 bases from J; junction bases left unmatched: 8. Germline CDR1 and CDR2: MRHNA and SNTAGT. The use of a sample-barcoded 5' primer and a J-beta primer mix characterized a second PCR of roughly 6 to 11 cycles. Using its own MiXCR run on the 5' RACE reads, TCRdb lists one record per CDR3 protein. The sample holds more than 450,000 distinct CDR3 sequences; 25% to 35% are singletons and the top ten take approximately 3.6%. The same sample was also used in a study of T cells of mothers and their children. In that study: Every mother supplied over 8 million TCR beta CDR3 reads and every child 2.5 million to 3.5 million.

The receptor was isolated from a boy aged 2 to 9 in good health. Sequenced material: blood. V is TRBV6-4 and J is TRBJ2-1, with TRBD1 matching 10 bases. The CDR3 coding sequence is TGTGCCAGCAGGGGGGTGACAGGGGGCCTCAATGAGCAGTTCTTC. This codes for CASRGVTGGLNEQFF.